Given below is one T cell receptor (beta chain) in context. The PCR contained 60 Vbeta and 13 Jbeta primers. The data were produced by immunoSEQ multiplex PCR, yet TCRdb's version contains in-frame clones alone and is incomplete. The data show about 180,000 clones, with about 80% seen just once and 3.7% held by the top ten. The data belong to a study of cytomegalovirus exposure and HLA in healthy donors. Study information: An earlier analysis identified more than 90 million unique TCR beta sequences in about 179 million T cells.

Per the germline V gene, CDR1 is MNHNS and CDR2 is SASEGT. This CDR3 is built from 18 residues. V trimming: 2 bases; J trimming: 4 bases; junction bases outside the gene matches: 14. The sample was PBMCs. The clonotype originates from a woman aged 55 to 70 in good health and CMV-seropositive. The chain joins TRBV6-1 to TRBJ2-3; 8 bases line up with TRBD1. The CDR3 bases are TGTGCCAGCAGTGAAACAACTGGGGGCAGGGGGCAGGCAGATACGCAGTATTTT. Translated: CASSETTGGRGQADTQYF.